This T cell receptor beta chain was identified in a study of blood T cell repertoires in COVID-19 (TCRdb year 2020). Regarding the complete study: The collaborator samples originated in the United States, Italy and Spain and spanned the acute and convalescent phases of COVID-19. The repertoires were released in a freely available public database meant as a resource for research on the immune response to SARS-CoV-2. A de-identified subject ID, COVID-19 status, age in years and sex were almost always included in the sample metadata. The samples were drawn from the first 160 participants of the ongoing ImmuneRACE study and from 1,200 or so subjects provided by 6 global collaborators. Where available, HLA class I and class II types were obtained from metadata supplied by the sample provider rather than from assay-based typing. The material from the prospective study consisted of cDNA or gDNA derived from T cells, B-cell-depleted T cells, or PBMCs. The dataset comprised deeply sampled blood TCRbeta repertoires from subjects exposed to, actively infected with, or recovered from COVID-19.

Its CDR3 holds 14 amino acids, cysteine through phenylalanine. The retained sequence is limited to the CDR3, 42 bases, with the frame set at the first base. Here V drops 7 bases and J drops 1 base, and the junction holds 9 bases not matched to any gene. The germline V gene specifies SQVTM as CDR1 and ANQGSEA as CDR2. Results the study describes overall, beyond this receptor: The amount of clinical and demographic metadata varied by source and participant and was provided uncurated.

Enrolling through a virtual design, the prospective study's participants ranged in age from roughly 18 to 100 years and lived across some 22 United States geographic areas. In the prospective study, participants were assigned to cohorts based on the clinical history participants reported in a screening survey and a study questionnaire. ImmuneRACE Cohort 3 recovered participants were defined by two consecutive negative NP/OP PCR tests, healthcare professional clearance, or symptom resolution. Mobile phlebotomists in the prospective study collected whole blood, serum and a nasopharyngeal or oropharyngeal swab from every participant. Over a roughly 2-month period, participants in the prospective study had the option of providing additional blood draws and questionnaires. Prospective study blood samples were shipped either frozen or at room temperature before DNA extraction. Regarding this clone: Its specific antigen is unknown. It has no much larger one-base neighbor in the sample; base qualities were not kept.

The immunoSEQ Assay, a bias-controlled multiplex PCR, was used to amplify TCRbeta CDR3 regions from genomic DNA. For the original study's pipeline: Nucleated cell counts per sample were estimated from amplification of reference gene primers within the assay. To quantify the absolute abundance of each unique TCRbeta CDR3 rearrangement, sequence reads were collapsed and filtered. For each sample, productive Simpson clonality was calculated as the square root of Simpson's diversity index over productive rearrangements. What TCRdb holds here is the immuneACCESS table cut down to in-frame rearrangements. Part of the clones is not present; checked against another copy, under half of the missing clones reflect an unresolved V gene, and the others are unexplained. V, J and clone size are those of that table, while D and trimming were read from the DNA. The sample table lists around 300,000 clones, around 88% of them with a count of one. The top ten clonotypes cover about 5.5% of the sample.

The sequencing input was PBMCs or T cells enriched from blood (not recorded which). The chain was built from TRBV29-1 and TRBJ1-1; TRBD1 aligns with 7 central bases. The TCR originated in a middle-aged woman who had recovered from COVID-19. This receptor carries the CDR3 CSAVTGRKNTEAFF. The DNA sequence follows: TGCAGCGCTGTGACAGGGAGGAAGAACACTGAAGCTTTCTTT.